The source of this T cell receptor beta chain is a study of T-cell memory formation after mild COVID-19. As for the study in general: Across donors, TCR clusters were largely donor specific.

Per the germline V gene, CDR1 is MGHRA and CDR2 is YSYEKL. The germline V and J ends were trimmed by 4 bases and 3 bases, with 15 bases remaining between them. This CDR3 contains 16 residues. TCR alpha and TCR beta cDNA libraries with sample barcodes and UMIs came from 5'RACE using constant-segment primers. TCRdb ran MiXCR on the 5' RACE reads and lists one entry per CDR3 protein. Of 400,000 to 550,000 distinct CDR3 sequences listed, nearly 25% are singletons. The source of this sequence is an adult woman who had mild COVID-19 (a few samples of this study predate the infection). Cell type and time point are not known. Sequences were obtained from PBMCs or a T cell subset sorted from them (not recorded which). This chain joins TRBV4-1 and TRBJ2-2; D is unclear. The CDR3, as DNA: TGCGCCAGCAGCCCCCCCGCGGCAGGCGACACCGGGGAGCTGTTTTTT. The encoded protein is CASSPPAAGDTGELFF.